This T cell receptor (beta chain) originates from a study of T cells in localized non-small cell lung cancer. Study observations and caveats: As only one tumor region underwent sequencing, heterogeneity remains possible. In uninvolved adjacent lung, T cell clonality reached its highest value, exceeding tumor. A raised T cell density in blood coincided with lengthier overall survival.

Germline V CDR1 and CDR2: SGHVS, FQNEAQ. V was pared by 0 bases and J by 7 bases, with 15 bases between. The CDR3 is 16 amino acids. Sequenced by immunoSEQ multiplex PCR; TCRdb stores in-frame clones only, minus some. The sample has about 34,000 clones; around 82% are singletons. This clone showed up just once. The antigen is unknown. Sample: peripheral blood, taken before any cancer treatment. The gene calls are TRBV7-8 and TRBJ1-4; D is possibly TRBD1 (6 bases). The origin of this receptor is a male donor older than 55 with stage II squamous cell lung carcinoma. The CDR3 region is CASSLARTGLFEKLFF. The DNA for the CDR3 is TGTGCCAGCAGCTTAGCCCGAACAGGGCTGTTTGAAAAACTGTTTTTT.